Listed below are T cell receptor beta chains from one sample, sequenced in a study of cytotoxic CD8 clonotypes in ibrutinib-treated CLL. Clones were sequenced by immunoSEQ multiplex PCR, and TCRdb holds only the in-frame ones, with some missing. The sample yields some 130,000 clones, about 76% seen once. This specimen consisted of PBMCs, obtained after 24 months of ibrutinib treatment. Source of these receptors: a human donor with chronic lymphocytic leukemia. CDR3s include the opening cysteine and the closing phenylalanine or tryptophan. The D gene is left open where the match is weak. Where a row states a size, it is once, few, many or the class of an expanded clone; other rows omit it.

D: NA
size: NA
J: TRBJ1-5
V: TRBV5-1
DNA: TGCGCCAGCAGCCGGGGGGTGGATCAGCCCCAGCATTTT
CDR3: CASSRGVDQPQHF

D: NA
size: NA
J: TRBJ1-2
V: TRBV28
DNA: TGTGCCAGCAGTTGGCAGGACTATGGCTACACCTTC
CDR3: CASSWQDYGYTF

D: NA
size: NA
J: TRBJ1-4
V: TRBV7-9
DNA: TGTGCCAGCAGCTTTTCCTGGACTAATGAAAAACTGTTTTTT
CDR3: CASSFSWTNEKLFF

D: TRBD1
size: once
J: TRBJ2-7
V: TRBV6-1
DNA: TGTGCCAGCAACCCGAGGGGGCGGCAGGCCTACGAGCAGTACTTC
CDR3: CASNPRGRQAYEQYF

D: NA
size: few
J: TRBJ2-7
V: TRBV6-6
DNA: TGTGCCAGCAGCCCCCCCCACAGCTCCTACGAGCAGTACTTC
CDR3: CASSPPHSSYEQYF

D: NA
size: NA
J: TRBJ1-1
V: TRBV28
DNA: TGTGCCAGCAGTGGGGACACCAACACTGAAGCTTTCTTT
CDR3: CASSGDTNTEAFF

D: NA
size: NA
J: TRBJ1-1
V: TRBV30
DNA: TGTGCCTGGAGTGAGGGGGGAGCAGGGCGGACTGAAGCTTTCTTT
CDR3: CAWSEGGAGRTEAFF

D: NA
size: once
J: TRBJ2-7
V: TRBV28
DNA: TGTGCCAGCACCCGGACAGGGAGGGCCGAGCAGTACTTC
CDR3: CASTRTGRAEQYF

D: TRBD2
size: NA
J: TRBJ2-5
V: TRBV10-3
DNA: TGTGCCATCAGCCGCGGACTAGCGGGGGGGCGAAGCCAAGAGACCCAGTACTTC
CDR3: CAISRGLAGGRSQETQYF

D: NA
size: NA
J: TRBJ2-5
V: TRBV7-2
DNA: TGTGCCAGCAGCTTAGCGGGGAACTATCAAGAGACCCAGTACTTC
CDR3: CASSLAGNYQETQYF

D: NA
size: NA
J: TRBJ2-2
V: TRBV5-1
DNA: TGCGCCAGCAGCTTGGGCCCAACACCCACCGGGGAGCTGTTTTTT
CDR3: CASSLGPTPTGELFF

D: NA
size: NA
J: TRBJ2-7
V: TRBV9
DNA: TGTGCCAGCAGCCCCCGACAGAATATCTACGAGCAGTACTTC
CDR3: CASSPRQNIYEQYF

D: NA
size: NA
J: TRBJ1-5
V: TRBV5-1
DNA: TGCGCCAGCAGCCCGACGTCCAATCAGCCCCAGCATTTT
CDR3: CASSPTSNQPQHF

D: TRBD2
size: once
J: TRBJ2-5
V: TRBV5-1
DNA: TGCGCCAGCAGCTTGGGCGGTAGCGGGGTTCAAGAGACCCAGTACTTC
CDR3: CASSLGGSGVQETQYF

D: NA
size: NA
J: TRBJ1-4
V: TRBV9
DNA: TGTGCCAGCAGCACCCGGGGGGGGACTAATGAAAAACTGTTTTTT
CDR3: CASSTRGGTNEKLFF

D: TRBD1
size: NA
J: TRBJ1-2
V: TRBV5-4
DNA: TGTGCCAGCAGCTTGGATCTTGGACAGGTCTATGGCTACACCTTC
CDR3: CASSLDLGQVYGYTF

D: NA
size: NA
J: TRBJ1-5
V: TRBV18
DNA: TGTGCCAGCTCACCATCCCTGGACTATAGCAATCAGCCCCAGCATTTT
CDR3: CASSPSLDYSNQPQHF

D: NA
size: NA
J: TRBJ2-6
V: TRBV5-1
DNA: TGCGCCAGCAGCCCTCCAGCGGCCTCTGGGGCCAACGTCCTGACTTTC
CDR3: CASSPPAASGANVLTF

D: NA
size: NA
J: TRBJ1-6
V: TRBV7-2
DNA: TGTGCCAGCAGCCCCAGGGCAGTAGCAAATTCACCCCTCCACTTT
CDR3: CASSPRAVANSPLHF

D: NA
size: once
J: TRBJ1-6
V: TRBV9
DNA: TGTGCCAGCAGCGTAGGCCCTAATTCACCCCTCCACTTT
CDR3: CASSVGPNSPLHF

D: TRBD2
size: NA
J: TRBJ2-7
V: TRBV9
DNA: TGTGCCAGCAGCCTAGGACTAGCGTCTACCTACGAGCAGTACTTC
CDR3: CASSLGLASTYEQYF

D: TRBD1
size: NA
J: TRBJ2-2
V: TRBV10-3
DNA: TGTGCCGCCAGCCCGGGACAGGGGAACACCGGGGAGCTGTTTTTT
CDR3: CAASPGQGNTGELFF

D: TRBD2
size: NA
J: TRBJ2-2
V: TRBV4-3
DNA: TGCGCCAGCAGCCAAGGGACTAGCGAGGGCACCGGGGAGCTGTTTTTT
CDR3: CASSQGTSEGTGELFF

D: NA
size: NA
J: TRBJ2-1
V: TRBV6-1
DNA: TGTGCCAGCAGTGAAGAAGCCGGGACAAGCTCCTACAATGAGCAGTTCTTC
CDR3: CASSEEAGTSSYNEQFF

D: NA
size: NA
J: TRBJ2-2
V: TRBV18
DNA: TGTGCCAGCTCATCCCTAGTTGACGGGGAGCTGTTTTTT
CDR3: CASSSLVDGELFF

D: NA
size: NA
J: TRBJ2-1
V: TRBV7-9
DNA: TGTGCCAGCAGCCAGGGTTGGTACAATGAGCAGTTCTTC
CDR3: CASSQGWYNEQFF

D: NA
size: few
J: TRBJ2-1
V: TRBV19
DNA: TGTGCCAGTAGTAATGGAGGAGGTTGGGATGAGCAGTTCTTC
CDR3: CASSNGGGWDEQFF

D: TRBD2
size: NA
J: TRBJ2-5
V: TRBV11-2
DNA: TGTGCCAGCAGCTCCCCGCGGGGGTTCGAGACCCAGTACTTC
CDR3: CASSSPRGFETQYF

D: NA
size: NA
J: TRBJ1-5
V: TRBV10-3
DNA: TGTGCCATCAGTGAGTCTGTCGGGGGCAATCAGCCCCAGCATTTT
CDR3: CAISESVGGNQPQHF

D: NA
size: NA
J: TRBJ2-5
V: TRBV5-6
DNA: TGTGCCAGCAGCTTGCAGGGGAGGGGCTGGGAGACCCAGTACTTC
CDR3: CASSLQGRGWETQYF

D: NA
size: NA
J: TRBJ2-5
V: TRBV5-5
DNA: TGTGCCAGCAGCCAGGGGACCGTTACTGGTGGGACCCAGTACTTC
CDR3: CASSQGTVTGGTQYF

D: TRBD2
size: few
J: TRBJ2-7
V: TRBV29-1
DNA: TGCAGCGTTGCCCCCTTGGGGGGGTCCTACGAGCAGTACTTC
CDR3: CSVAPLGGSYEQYF

D: NA
size: NA
J: TRBJ1-5
V: TRBV4-2
DNA: TGTGCCAGCAGCCAAGATCGGACCCGGGGTCAGCCCCAGCATTTT
CDR3: CASSQDRTRGQPQHF

D: NA
size: few
J: TRBJ1-5
V: TRBV18
DNA: TGTGCCAGCTCACCCAGGGATAGCAATCAGCCCCAGCATTTT
CDR3: CASSPRDSNQPQHF

D: TRBD1
size: NA
J: TRBJ1-1
V: TRBV28
DNA: TGTGCCAGCAGTTTATTAGGCGGGGGACAGTTGAACACTGAAGCTTTCTTT
CDR3: CASSLLGGGQLNTEAFF

D: NA
size: few
J: TRBJ1-6
V: TRBV6-5
DNA: TGTGCCAGCAGTTACTGGGTGTTGGCACCCCTCCACTTT
CDR3: CASSYWVLAPLHF

D: NA
size: NA
J: TRBJ1-1
V: TRBV9
DNA: TGTGCCAGCAGCCCACAGACGGGGGAAGCTTTCTTT
CDR3: CASSPQTGEAFF

D: NA
size: NA
J: TRBJ2-7
V: TRBV6-1
DNA: TGTGCCAGCAGTCCCGCAACCAGGGCTGTTGAGCAGTACTTC
CDR3: CASSPATRAVEQYF

D: TRBD1
size: few
J: TRBJ2-3
V: TRBV7-7
DNA: TGTGCTAGCAGCTTAGGGACAGGCTACACAGATACGCAGTATTTT
CDR3: CASSLGTGYTDTQYF

D: NA
size: once
J: TRBJ1-2
V: TRBV9
DNA: TGTGCCAGCAGCGAGGGACGCACGGTTGGCTACACCTTC
CDR3: CASSEGRTVGYTF

D: NA
size: NA
J: TRBJ1-1
V: TRBV6-5
DNA: TGTGCCAGCAGTTACTCCGGACCCAGGAACACTGAAGCTTTCTTT
CDR3: CASSYSGPRNTEAFF

D: NA
size: once
J: TRBJ2-5
V: TRBV7-6
DNA: TGTGCCAGCAGCTTGGGGCCAGACCACCAAGAGACCCAGTACTTC
CDR3: CASSLGPDHQETQYF

D: NA
size: NA
J: TRBJ1-2
V: TRBV6-6
DNA: TGTGCCAGCAGTTACTCGAGAGGCAGTAACTATGGCTACACCTTC
CDR3: CASSYSRGSNYGYTF

D: NA
size: few
J: TRBJ2-7
V: TRBV7-9
DNA: TGTGCCAGCACCCTAACCTCCTCCTCCTACGAGCAGTACTTC
CDR3: CASTLTSSSYEQYF

D: NA
size: NA
J: TRBJ2-5
V: TRBV5-1
DNA: TGCGCCAGCAGCTTGGCCGACGGATGGGGGGCCCAGTACTTC
CDR3: CASSLADGWGAQYF

D: NA
size: NA
J: TRBJ2-1
V: TRBV18
DNA: TGTGCCAGCTCACCACCCGAACTACCCAACAATGAGCAGTTCTTC
CDR3: CASSPPELPNNEQFF